The present T cell receptor (beta chain) was sequenced within a study of T-cell reconstitution after alpha-beta-depleted transplantation in children (dated by TCRdb to the mid-2010s). Notes on the research overall: Using TCR repertoire profiling, the study followed T-cell immune reconstitution in a quantitative way in children after TCRalphabeta/CD19-depleted allogeneic hematopoietic cell transplantation.

On this clonotype itself: The antigen this receptor binds is unknown. Base quality data are lacking; no much larger clone is found one base away.

CDR1 is given as DFQATT and CDR2 as SNEGSKA, both from the germline V gene (reference sequence). A distance of 22 bases separates the germline ends of V and J, which lose 6 bases and 2 bases respectively. The CDR3 runs 17 amino acids, cysteine and phenylalanine included. Kept here is only the CDR3 DNA, which spans 51 bases and is read in frame from base 1. Libraries were built with PCR. Instrument on record: Illumina HiSeq 2500. TCR libraries were prepared with molecular barcoding, using unique molecular identifiers to normalize TCRbeta repertoire quantification. TCRdb reprocessing: public reads trimmed at Q25 with fastp, clones called with MiXCR, in-frame beta chains kept. One record per CDR3 amino acid sequence lists the most common genes and DNA. This sample is represented by approximately 390,000 distinct CDR3 sequences; around 9.9% of them were singletons. The ten biggest clones cover over 4.5% of the sample.

The source is a human donor who donated a stem cell graft to a child with acute myeloid leukemia. This specimen was PBMCs from the stem cell graft donor, taken from the stem cell graft. The chain uses TRBV20-1 and TRBJ1-4; the D gene is possibly TRBD1, with 6 bases matching. The bases are TGCAGTGCCGCGGGACTTCTGAGGGGGGCGACTAATGAAAAACTGTTTTTT. Its translation is CSAAGLLRGATNEKLFF.